This T cell receptor beta chain was sequenced during a study of T cell responses to AZD1222 COVID-19 vaccine. The CDR3 has 15 residues. This clone was seen a single time. Whether given at about 4 or about 12 weeks, second doses were pooled. Sequencing used immunoSEQ multiplex PCR; TCRdb keeps in-frame clones, though not all of them. The data contain around 71,000 clones, 80% of them singletons. V is TRBV21-1 and J is TRBJ1-5; no DNA check was done on the table's D call, TRBD1. TRBV21-1 is given as a pseudogene. The input for sequencing was peripheral blood, taken 28 days after the second AZD1222 dose. The receptor was isolated from an adult who received the AZD1222 COVID-19 vaccine. CDR3 DNA sequence: TGTGCCCGATTGAGGACAGGGTTGGGCAATCAGCCCCAGCATTTT. Protein: CARLRTGLGNQPQHF.